Listed below are T cell receptor beta chains from one sample, sequenced in a study of Graves' ophthalmopathy and Graves' hyperthyroidism. TCRdb analysed the multiplex PCR reads with MiXCR anew, one entry per CDR3 protein. This sample carries almost 400,000 distinct CDR3 sequences, around 19% of them seen once, and the ten largest clones take roughly 1.6%. Sequenced material: peripheral blood. The receptors here all came from a woman aged 18-35 years with Graves' ophthalmopathy. The CDR3 runs from the conserved cysteine through the conserved F or W. D genes are given only for firm matches.

d_gene	j_gene	v_gene	CDR3aa
TRBD1	TRBJ1-2	TRBV19	CASIQGPAGGDGYTF
TRBD1	TRBJ2-7	TRBV6-2/TRBV6-3	CASGDRGPSYEQYF
TRBD1	TRBJ2-7	TRBV6-5	CASSYPGQGRREQYF
TRBD1	TRBJ1-1	TRBV29-1	CSVLPGQGLRGTEAFF
-	TRBJ2-5	TRBV28	CASSVGVRETQYF
-	TRBJ2-7	TRBV28	CASSLIWDEQYF
TRBD1	TRBJ1-5	TRBV5-1	CASSSQGARDQPQHF
TRBD1	TRBJ1-2	TRBV19	CATTGGTNYGYTF
-	TRBJ1-1	TRBV6-2/TRBV6-3	CASREPAGGAFF
TRBD2	TRBJ2-7	TRBV3-1	CASSRGLEYDEQYF
-	TRBJ1-1	TRBV6-2/TRBV6-3	CASSSDRRTKSGEAFF
-	TRBJ1-1	TRBV18	CASSLQDTHTEAFF
-	TRBJ2-7	TRBV5-1	CASSSAGGTSYEQYF
-	TRBJ1-3	TRBV7-2	CASSLDPVTTIYF
TRBD1	TRBJ1-1	TRBV6-5	CASSYSQGARENTEAFF
TRBD1	TRBJ1-2	TRBV9	CASSVVETGFQGGGYTF
-	TRBJ2-5	TRBV28	CASSPEEKETQYF
TRBD2	TRBJ2-7	TRBV7-2	CAIPLAGPSYEQYF
-	TRBJ1-2	TRBV30	CAWRPTPPGRDTF
TRBD1	TRBJ1-1	TRBV4-3	CASSQSSAGTGWTEAFF
-	TRBJ2-7	TRBV5-1	CASSLPGAYEQYF
-	TRBJ2-5	TRBV28	CASSSTSPGERTQYF
TRBD2	TRBJ2-7	TRBV3-1	CASSDLTSGYEQYF
TRBD2	TRBJ2-7	TRBV12-3/TRBV12-4	CASSFSGITDEQYF
-	TRBJ2-3	TRBV12-3/TRBV12-4	CASRSDRHTTDTQYF
-	TRBJ1-5	TRBV29-1	CSVGFSNQPQHF
-	TRBJ2-7	TRBV29-1	CSVSRGAYEQYF
TRBD2	TRBJ2-7	TRBV12-3/TRBV12-4	CASTVGGSPLEQYF
-	TRBJ2-7	TRBV28	CASRRFGQEPYEQYF
-	TRBJ2-5	TRBV6-2/TRBV6-3	CASSQGQSWETQYF
-	TRBJ2-5	TRBV20-1	CSARVGTQYF
TRBD2	TRBJ2-7	TRBV7-8	CASRPRTSKGYEQYF
-	TRBJ1-5	TRBV6-1	CASSRRGGQPQHF
TRBD1	TRBJ2-2	TRBV24-1	CATSDSPGQGGRVTGELFF
TRBD1	TRBJ2-5	TRBV24-1	CATSDGADRGQETQYF
TRBD2	TRBJ2-2	TRBV4-2	CASSPRLAGLNTGELFF
-	TRBJ1-2	TRBV10-3	CAISESNMGPNYGYTF
-	TRBJ1-2	TRBV20-1	CSARDPGREARGYTF
-	TRBJ1-1	TRBV6-2/TRBV6-3	CASSYPGMETFF
-	TRBJ2-4	TRBV11-2	CASSLEQLNIQYF